The sequence of this TCR beta chain was determined in a study of blood T cells in healthy people across ages. General study findings and limits: Per million T cells, TCR beta diversity dropped roughly linearly as age increased.

The CDR3 has 14 amino acids. The ends lost 6 bases at V and 8 bases at J; junction bases unmatched: 10. CDR1 MDHEN and CDR2 SYDVKM come from the germline V gene. Regarding this clonotype: Its antigen is undetermined. A clone one base away is much larger, so this may be a read error.

PCR was performed a second time for roughly 7 to 12 cycles using a sample-barcoded 5' primer and a J-beta primer mix. Each cDNA molecule carried a tag from a template-switch adaptor that contained 12 random nucleotides. TCRdb re-called the 5' RACE reads with MiXCR, one entry per CDR3 protein. This sample has 650,000 to 1,000,000 distinct CDR3 sequences; roughly 35% occur once, and the top ten carry around 13%. The TCR was taken from a man aged 18 to 29 in good health. The rearrangement uses TRBV28 and TRBJ1-2; TRBD1 aligns across 9 bases. What was sequenced was blood. CDR3 nucleotide sequence: TGTGCCAGCAGCTCACAGGGGGCCACGGGCGGCTACACCTTC. Its translation is CASSSQGATGGYTF.